Below, one T cell receptor beta chain is given with its context. Generated by immunoSEQ multiplex PCR, the TCRdb table keeps only in-frame clones and is missing some. The table includes hundreds of thousands of clones, around 87% detected once. These data are taken from a study of blood T cell repertoires in COVID-19. In the study overall: Italy, Spain and the United States were the sources of the convalescent and acute COVID-19 samples. PBMCs, B-cell-depleted T cells, or T cells were the source of the cDNA or gDNA that made up the material.

CDR1 is MNHEY and CDR2 is SMNVEV in the germline V gene (reference sequence). The length of the CDR3 is 18 residues. Trimming cost V 7 bases and J 7 bases; bases outside gene matches: 22. Two consecutive negative NP/OP PCR tests, clearance, or resolved symptoms defined Cohort 3 recovery. The clonotype originates from a woman between 45 and 60 years old who had recovered from COVID-19. Sequenced material: PBMCs or T cells enriched from blood (not recorded which). The J gene is TRBJ1-2, the V gene TRBV27; 9 bases align to TRBD1. As DNA, the CDR3 is TGTGCCAGCACCCCCTCCTGGGGCGGGACAGGGTTTTCTCGTGGCTACACCTTC. It specifies CASTPSWGGTGFSRGYTF.